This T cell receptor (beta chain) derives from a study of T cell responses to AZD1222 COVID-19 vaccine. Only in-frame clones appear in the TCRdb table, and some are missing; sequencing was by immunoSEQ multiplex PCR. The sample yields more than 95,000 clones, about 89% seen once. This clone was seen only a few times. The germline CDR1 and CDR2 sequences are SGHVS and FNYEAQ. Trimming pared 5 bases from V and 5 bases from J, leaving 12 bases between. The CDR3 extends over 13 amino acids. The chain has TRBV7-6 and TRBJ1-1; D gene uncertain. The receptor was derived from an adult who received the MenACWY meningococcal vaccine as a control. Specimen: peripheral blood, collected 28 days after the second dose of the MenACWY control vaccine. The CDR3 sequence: CASSGLKRTEAFF. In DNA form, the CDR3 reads TGTGCCAGCAGCGGACTGAAGAGGACTGAAGCTTTCTTT.